The 15 T cell receptor beta chains below come from one sample, sequenced in a study of CD8+CD57+ T cells in acquired aplastic anemia. Researchers used genomic DNA as the template to profile TCR beta VDJ and CDR3. TCRdb re-called the reads through MiXCR, storing one row per CDR3 protein. The sample includes roughly 180,000 distinct CDR3 sequences, roughly 64% seen only once; the top ten take about 45%. Material for sequencing was sorted CD4+, CD8+, or CD8+CD57+ T cells (not recorded which) from PBMCs. All receptors come from a human donor with severe aplastic anemia or a healthy control (not recorded which).

This clonotype was recorded at least ten times. The chain carries TRBV4-3 and TRBJ1-1, with unresolved D. Germline CDR1 LGHNA, CDR2 YSLEER. The CDR3 covers 15 residues. V gave up 0 bases and J gave up 0 bases, with 8 bases separating them. CDR3 amino acids: CASSQDRGMNTEAFF. The DNA of the CDR3 is TGCGCCAGCAGCCAAGATAGAGGCATGAACACTGAAGCTTTCTTT.

The J gene is TRBJ2-1, the V gene TRBV7-2; 15 bases are a match to TRBD2. V lost 10 bases and J lost 6; bases outside the gene matches: 10. CDR1 is SGHTA, CDR2 FQGNSA, per germline. This CDR3 is built from 16 residues. The CDR3 nucleotides are TGTGCCACCGCTCACGGACTAGCGGGGGGGCGCAATGAGCAGTTCTTC. Translating gives CATAHGLAGGRNEQFF.

The chain links TRBV29-1 to TRBJ1-1, with TRBD1 matching 7 bases. Germline CDR1 reads SQVTM; CDR2 reads ANQGSEA. The CDR3 runs to 12 residues. J lost 5 bases, V lost 8 bases, and 8 bases had no gene match. The CDR3 DNA follows: TGCAGCATAAGACAGGGCGGTACTGAAGCTTTCTTT. Translating it yields CSIRQGGTEAFF.

The chain joins TRBV4-2 to TRBJ2-7, with TRBD2 identical over 9 bases. In germline, CDR1 is LGHNA, CDR2 YNFKEQ. This CDR3 comprises 16 residues. The J segment lost 3 bases and the V segment lost 0 bases, leaving 6 bases of the junction unmatched. The CDR3 DNA reads TGTGCCAGCAGCCAAGATTTGGGGACTAGCAGCTACGAGCAGTACTTC. Translation: CASSQDLGTSSYEQYF.

The rearrangement uses TRBV7-8 and TRBJ1-4; the D is unclear. The ends were cut back, 1 base at V and 8 bases at J, with 11 bases in the middle. The length of the CDR3 is 14 residues. Germline-derived CDR1 and CDR2 are SGHVS and FQNEAQ. The CDR3 nucleotides are TGTGCCAGCAGCTTAGTGGCAGTCCGGGAAAAACTGTTTTTT. Protein: CASSLVAVREKLFF. Supplemented by reference TRBV7-8 and TRBJ1-4, the full variable domain reads GAGVSQSPRYKVAKRGQDVALRCDPISGHVSLFWYQQALGQGPEFLTYFQNEAQLDKSGLPSDRFFAERPEGSVSTLKIQRTQQEDSAVYLCASSLVAVREKLFFGSGTQLSVL.

This chain links TRBV20-1 with TRBJ2-7; the match to TRBD1 covers 8 bases. With 3 bases clipped from V and 3 bases from J, the junction kept 7 bases outside the gene matches. The CDR3 is made up of 14 amino acids. CDR1 and CDR2 (germline): DFQATT, SNEGSKA (reference sequence). CDR3 sequence: CSASGQGLGYEQYF. The CDR3 DNA reads as TGCAGTGCTAGTGGACAGGGTCTTGGCTACGAGCAGTACTTC.

The chain uses TRBV2 and TRBJ1-2; D gene unclear. The V end was cut by 6 bases, the J end by 0 bases, with 8 bases between. Germline CDR1 is SNHLY and CDR2 is FYNNEI. The length of the CDR3 is 13 residues. This chain's CDR3 is CASRAETNYGYTF. The CDR3 bases are TGTGCCAGCAGGGCAGAAACTAACTATGGCTACACCTTC.

The V call is TRBV19, the J call TRBJ2-1, with D unclear. CDR3 size: 15 residues. Germline assignment: CDR1 LNHDA and CDR2 SQIVND (reference sequence). With 3 bases removed from V and 0 bases from J, the gap between germline ends came to 9 bases. CDR3 sequence: CASSIGLSSYNEQFF. DNA of the CDR3: TGTGCCAGTAGTATTGGTTTAAGCTCCTACAATGAGCAGTTCTTC.

This chain connects TRBV2 to TRBJ2-1; weak D call: TRBD2 (6 bases). V dropped 2 bases and J dropped 9 bases, with 14 bases sitting between them. The CDR3 is made up of 14 amino acids. Germline CDR1 is SNHLY and CDR2 is FYNNEI. The CDR3 DNA reads as TGTGCCAGCAGTGAAACCAGCCTGGGGGGTGAGCAGTTCTTC. Amino acid sequence: CASSETSLGGEQFF.

Here the CDR3 DNA reads TGTGCCATCAGTAAAAGAGCGGCGGGGGACACCTACGAGCAGTACTTC. The encoded protein is CAISKRAAGDTYEQYF. The gene calls are TRBV10-3 and TRBJ2-7, with D possibly matching TRBD2 (7 bases). This CDR3 is built from 16 residues. The V gene lost 5 bases and the J gene lost 2 bases, with 19 bases spanning the gap. CDR1 ENHRY and CDR2 SYGVKD come from the germline V gene.

This clonotype has a handful of counts. This chain uses TRBV7-6 with TRBJ2-7, with 7 nucleotides matching TRBD2. CDR3 length: 15 amino acids. Trimming removed 1 base from V and 0 bases from J; junction bases left unmatched: 3. CDR1 and CDR2 from the germline V gene are SGHVS and FNYEAQ. As DNA, the CDR3 is TGTGCCAGCAGCTTAGAGCGGGGTCTCTCCTACGAGCAGTACTTC. Amino acid sequence: CASSLERGLSYEQYF.

This clonotype has more than one count but fewer than ten. This chain joins TRBV15 and TRBJ2-5, with D tentatively TRBD1 (5 bases). The germline V gene has CDR1 LNHNV and CDR2 YYDKDF (reference sequence). The CDR3 length is 15 residues. With 2 bases removed from V and 0 bases from J, the gap between germline ends came to 10 bases. The CDR3 DNA follows: TGTGCCACCAGCAGACTGGGGCGCTACCAAGAGACCCAGTACTTC. Amino acids: CATSRLGRYQETQYF.

This clonotype was seen repeatedly, ten times or more. The chain combines TRBV5-6 with TRBJ1-1; D uncertain. This CDR3 comprises 12 residues. Trimming left V 2 bases short and J 8 bases short, with 10 bases between. CDR1 is SGHDT, CDR2 YYEEEE, per germline. DNA of the CDR3: TGTGCCAGCAGCTTCCCCCCCCCCGAAGCTTTCTTT. Translating gives CASSFPPPEAFF.

J is TRBJ1-4 and V is TRBV29-1; no reliable D call. The CDR3 sequence is 11 residues long. V was clipped by 7 bases and J by 8 bases, with 11 bases between them. The germline CDR1 and CDR2 sequences are SQVTM and ANQGSEA. CDR3 loop: CSALSGEKLFF. The CDR3 DNA is TGCAGCGCCCTATCGGGCGAAAAACTGTTTTTT.

This rearrangement joins TRBV7-2 to TRBJ2-5; 7 bases align to TRBD2. CDR1 SGHTA and CDR2 FQGNSA come from the germline V gene. V trimming: 0 bases; J trimming: 5 bases; junction bases outside the gene matches: 6. The CDR3 length is 15 residues. This chain's CDR3 is CASSLALLASETQYF. CDR3 bases: TGTGCCAGCAGCTTAGCGTTACTAGCGAGTGAGACCCAGTACTTC.